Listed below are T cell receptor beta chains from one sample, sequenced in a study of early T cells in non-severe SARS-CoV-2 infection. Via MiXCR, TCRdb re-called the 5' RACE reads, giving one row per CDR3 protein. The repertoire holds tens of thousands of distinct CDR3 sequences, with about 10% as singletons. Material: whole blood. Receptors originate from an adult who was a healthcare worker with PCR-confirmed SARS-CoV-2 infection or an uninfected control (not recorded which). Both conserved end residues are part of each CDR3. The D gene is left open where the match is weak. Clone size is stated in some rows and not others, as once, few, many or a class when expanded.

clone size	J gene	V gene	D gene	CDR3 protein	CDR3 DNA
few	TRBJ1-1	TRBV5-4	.	CASSLMYSPEAFF	TGTGCCAGCAGCTTGATGTATAGTCCTGAAGCTTTCTTT
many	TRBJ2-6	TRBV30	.	CAWSVDSVLASGANVLTF	TGTGCCTGGAGTGTTGATTCAGTCCTTGCCTCTGGGGCCAACGTCCTGACTTTC
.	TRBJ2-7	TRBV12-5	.	CASGLVRSEQYF	TGTGCTAGTGGTTTGGTACGGAGCGAGCAGTACTTC
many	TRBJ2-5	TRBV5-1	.	CASSSEQETQYF	TGCGCCAGCAGCTCGGAGCAAGAGACCCAGTACTTC
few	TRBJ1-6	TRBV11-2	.	CASNDATVYNSPLHF	TGTGCCAGCAACGACGCGACAGTCTATAATTCACCCCTCCACTTT
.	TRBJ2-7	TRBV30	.	CAWSVQGHYLQYF	TGTGCCTGGAGTGTACAAGGGCACTATTTGCAGTACTTC
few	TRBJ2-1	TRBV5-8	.	CASSLVAGPYNEQFF	TGTGCCAGCAGCTTGGTGGCGGGACCCTACAATGAGCAGTTCTTC
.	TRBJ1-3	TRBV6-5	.	CASSLGQLSSGNTIYF	TGTGCCAGCAGTCTCGGACAGTTGAGCTCTGGAAACACCATATATTTT
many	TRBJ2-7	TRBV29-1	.	CSFSGQGGYEQYF	TGCAGCTTTTCCGGGCAGGGGGGTTACGAGCAGTACTTC
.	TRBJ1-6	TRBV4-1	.	CASSQGGGEYNSPLHF	TGCGCCAGCAGCCAAGGAGGCGGGGAGTATAATTCACCCCTCCACTTT
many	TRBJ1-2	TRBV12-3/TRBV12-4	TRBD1	CASSPRTGFFGYTF	TGTGCCAGCAGTCCCCGGACAGGGTTCTTCGGCTACACCTTC
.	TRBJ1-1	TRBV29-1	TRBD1	CSVARQGSTEAFF	TGCAGCGTTGCTCGACAGGGCAGCACTGAAGCTTTCTTT
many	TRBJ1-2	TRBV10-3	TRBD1	CAIRNTGGESGYTF	TGTGCCATCAGGAACACAGGGGGCGAAAGTGGCTACACCTTC
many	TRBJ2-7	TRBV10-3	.	CAISESSYEQYF	TGTGCCATCAGTGAGTCAAGCTACGAGCAGTACTTC
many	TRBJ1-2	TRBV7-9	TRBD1	CASSLDRGHGYTF	TGTGCCAGCAGCTTAGACAGGGGCCATGGCTACACCTTC
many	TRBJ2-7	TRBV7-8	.	CASSRDRTQYEQYF	TGTGCCAGCAGCCGAGACAGGACCCAATACGAGCAGTACTTC
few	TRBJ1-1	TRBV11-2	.	CASSAGTGYAEAFF	TGTGCCAGCAGCGCGGGGACCGGCTATGCTGAAGCTTTCTTT
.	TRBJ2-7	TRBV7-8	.	CASSSGTVRYEQYF	TGTGCCAGCAGCTCAGGGACGGTGAGGTACGAGCAGTACTTC
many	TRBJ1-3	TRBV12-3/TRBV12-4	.	CASSRSSGNTIYF	TGTGCCAGCAGTCGTAGCTCTGGAAACACCATATATTTT
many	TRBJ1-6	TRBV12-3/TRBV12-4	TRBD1	CASSLQGGNSPLHF	TGTGCCAGCAGTTTACAGGGGGGTAATTCACCCCTCCACTTT
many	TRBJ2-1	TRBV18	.	CASSSDVGNEQFF	TGTGCCAGCTCATCGGACGTGGGCAATGAGCAGTTCTTC
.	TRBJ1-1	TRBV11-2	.	CASSLFINTEAFF	TGTGCCAGCAGCTTATTCATCAACACTGAAGCTTTCTTT
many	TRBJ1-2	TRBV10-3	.	CAIRMGPANGYTF	TGTGCCATCAGGATGGGACCTGCCAATGGCTACACCTTC
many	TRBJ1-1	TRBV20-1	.	CSARDPRDTEAFF	TGCAGTGCTAGGGACCCTAGAGACACTGAAGCTTTCTTT
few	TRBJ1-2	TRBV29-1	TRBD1	CSVATRDRGVNGYTF	TGCAGCGTTGCTACCCGGGACAGGGGTGTGAATGGCTACACCTTC
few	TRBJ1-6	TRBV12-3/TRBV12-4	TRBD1	CASSTTGQGSSYNSPLHF	TGTGCCAGCAGTACTACCGGACAGGGCAGCTCCTATAATTCACCCCTCCACTTT
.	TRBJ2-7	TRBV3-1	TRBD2	CASSQDSSGRREQYF	TGTGCCAGCAGCCAAGATAGTAGCGGGAGGCGCGAGCAGTACTTC
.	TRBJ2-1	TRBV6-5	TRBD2	CASSYLVTSGPQEQFF	TGTGCCAGCAGTTACCTCGTGACTAGCGGTCCTCAGGAGCAGTTCTTC
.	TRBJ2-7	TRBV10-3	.	CAISIDSARYEQYF	TGTGCCATCAGTATTGACTCCGCCAGATACGAGCAGTACTTC
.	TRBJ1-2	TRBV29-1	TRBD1	CSVAGGAEYGYTF	TGCAGCGTGGCAGGGGGCGCTGAGTATGGCTACACCTTC
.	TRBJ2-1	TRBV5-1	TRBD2	CASSFGAGRLFLQFF	TGCGCCAGCAGCTTTGGAGCGGGGCGACTGTTTTTGCAGTTCTTC
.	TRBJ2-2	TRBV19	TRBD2	CASSTGTSRTGELFF	TGTGCCAGTAGTACTGGGACTAGCAGAACCGGGGAGCTGTTTTTT
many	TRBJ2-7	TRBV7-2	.	CASSPGTDALYEQYF	TGTGCCAGCAGCCCGGGGACGGACGCCCTGTACGAGCAGTACTTC
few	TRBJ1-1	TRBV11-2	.	CASSLERGNTEAFF	TGTGCCAGCAGCTTAGAACGGGGGAACACTGAAGCTTTCTTT
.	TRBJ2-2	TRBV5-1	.	CASSLRGAEGELFF	TGCGCCAGCAGCCTACGCGGGGCAGAAGGGGAGCTGTTTTTT
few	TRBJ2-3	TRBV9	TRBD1	CASSARPGTGRDTQYF	TGTGCCAGCAGCGCGAGACCCGGGACAGGGAGAGATACGCAGTATTTT
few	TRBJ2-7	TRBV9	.	CASSVDPGVVAEQYF	TGTGCCAGCAGCGTAGACCCGGGAGTTGTTGCCGAGCAGTACTTC
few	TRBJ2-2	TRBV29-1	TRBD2	CSAYAGGGTGELFF	TGCAGCGCTTACGCGGGAGGGGGGACCGGGGAGCTGTTTTTT
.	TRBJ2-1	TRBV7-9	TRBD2	CASSHLAGVHNEQFF	TGTGCCAGCAGCCATCTAGCGGGAGTACACAATGAGCAGTTCTTC
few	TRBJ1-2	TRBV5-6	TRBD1	CASSLVRGNYGYTF	TGTGCCAGCAGCTTGGTCAGGGGGAACTATGGCTACACCTTC
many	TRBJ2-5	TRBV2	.	CASLRQRVQGGGETQYF	TGTGCCAGCCTTAGGCAAAGAGTACAGGGAGGAGGAGAGACCCAGTACTTC
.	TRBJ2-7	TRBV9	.	CASSREPANEQYF	TGTGCCAGCAGCCGAGAGCCGGCAAACGAGCAGTACTTC
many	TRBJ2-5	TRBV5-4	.	CASSFRGAETQYF	TGTGCCAGCAGCTTCCGGGGGGCTGAGACCCAGTACTTC
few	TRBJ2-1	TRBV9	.	CASSVNPGTDYNEQFF	TGTGCCAGCAGCGTCAATCCCGGGACGGACTACAATGAGCAGTTCTTC
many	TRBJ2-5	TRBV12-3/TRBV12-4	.	CASSFPPGEETQYF	TGTGCCAGCAGTTTTCCCCCGGGGGAAGAGACCCAGTACTTC
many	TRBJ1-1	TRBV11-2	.	CASSLAGTEAFF	TGTGCCAGCAGCTTAGCGGGCACTGAAGCTTTCTTT
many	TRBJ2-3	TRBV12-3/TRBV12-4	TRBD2	CASSLAQTSFGTDTQYF	TGTGCCAGCAGTTTAGCCCAGACTAGCTTTGGCACAGATACGCAGTATTTT
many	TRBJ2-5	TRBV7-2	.	CASSVGSRSGQETQYF	TGTGCCAGCAGCGTTGGTAGCCGGAGTGGGCAAGAGACCCAGTACTTC
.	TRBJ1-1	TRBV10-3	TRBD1	CAIRSAEGQGNTEAFF	TGTGCCATCAGATCAGCGGAGGGACAGGGGAACACTGAAGCTTTCTTT
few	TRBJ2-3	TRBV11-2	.	CASSSEGGRADTQYF	TGTGCCAGCAGCTCCGAGGGGGGGCGAGCAGATACGCAGTATTTT
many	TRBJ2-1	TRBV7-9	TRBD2	CASSTTSGGADEQFF	TGTGCCAGCAGCACGACTAGCGGGGGGGCTGATGAGCAGTTCTTC
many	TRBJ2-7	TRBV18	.	CASSPSIGEVSEQYF	TGTGCCAGCTCACCAAGTATTGGCGAGGTATCCGAGCAGTACTTC
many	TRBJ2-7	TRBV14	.	CASSQAGTVYF	TGTGCCAGCAGCCAGGCCGGGACTGTCTACTTC
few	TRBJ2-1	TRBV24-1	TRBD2	CATSDLSTSGNNEQFF	TGTGCCACCAGTGATTTGTCGACTAGCGGAAACAATGAGCAGTTCTTC
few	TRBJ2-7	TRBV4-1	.	CASSQEWVAEQYF	TGCGCCAGCAGCCAAGAGTGGGTGGCCGAGCAGTACTTC
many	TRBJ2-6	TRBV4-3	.	CASSQVELGISGANVLTF	TGCGCCAGCAGCCAAGTTGAGTTGGGGATCTCTGGGGCCAACGTCCTGACTTTC
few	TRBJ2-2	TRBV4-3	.	CASSQDDLNTGELFF	TGCGCCAGCAGCCAAGATGACCTCAACACCGGGGAGCTGTTTTTT
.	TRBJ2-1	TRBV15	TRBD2	CATSRLAEIYNEQFF	TGTGCCACCAGCAGACTAGCGGAGATTTACAATGAGCAGTTCTTC
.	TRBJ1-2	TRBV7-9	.	CASSLAQWTYYGYTF	TGTGCCAGCAGCTTAGCGCAATGGACGTACTATGGCTACACCTTC